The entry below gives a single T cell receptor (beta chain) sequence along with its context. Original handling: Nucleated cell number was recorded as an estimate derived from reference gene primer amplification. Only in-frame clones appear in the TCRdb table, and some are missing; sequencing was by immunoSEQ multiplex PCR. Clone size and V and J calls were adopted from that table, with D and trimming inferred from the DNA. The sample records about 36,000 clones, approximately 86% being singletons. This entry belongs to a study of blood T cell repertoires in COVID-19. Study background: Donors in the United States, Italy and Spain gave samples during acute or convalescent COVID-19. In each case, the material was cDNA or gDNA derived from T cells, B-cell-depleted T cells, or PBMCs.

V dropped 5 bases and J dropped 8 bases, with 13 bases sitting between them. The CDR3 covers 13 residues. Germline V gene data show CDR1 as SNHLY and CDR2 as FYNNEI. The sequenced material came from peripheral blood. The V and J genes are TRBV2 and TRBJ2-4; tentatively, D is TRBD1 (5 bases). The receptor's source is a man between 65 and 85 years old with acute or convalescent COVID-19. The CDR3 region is CASSQGSGDIQYF. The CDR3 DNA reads TGTGCCAGCAGTCAGGGATCCGGAGACATTCAGTACTTC.